These 21 T cell receptor delta chains came from one sample sequenced in a study of γδ T cells in repeated Plasmodium falciparum infection. TCRdb re-called clones from the multiplex PCR reads via CATT. Counted here are more than 70,000 delta-chain clones, over 0.9% occurring once; the ten biggest clones make up 7.5% to 10%. Flow sorting of PBMC yielded separate Vgamma9/Vdelta2+ and Vdelta2-negative gammadelta T cell populations for bulk repertoire analysis. Material: gamma-delta T cells from blood. Receptor source: a pool of human donors (malaria-infected and uninfected, not separated).

There are a few counts of this clone. A far bigger clonotype differs at one base, so this is likely a read error. This specimen includes other DNA sequences encoding the same CDR3. This chain joins TRDV1 and TRDJ1; 8 bases are a match to TRDD3. CDR1 is TSWWSYY and CDR2 is QGS in the germline V gene. V dropped 3 bases and J dropped 0; count of bases not matched to a gene: 12. The CDR3 spans 18 residues. CDR3 in DNA: TGTGCTCTTGGGGAGCGTATTGCGGGGGATAGATACACCGATAAACTCATCTTT. It encodes CALGERIAGDRYTDKLIF.

Of note for this clone: With a far larger clone one base away, a read error is the likely cause. Other DNA sequences in the same sample also yield this CDR3. This chain joins TRDV1 and TRDJ1, with 7 bases lining up with TRDD2. Because TCRdb records no J gene, it was assigned here through a match of the DNA to germline. The germline CDR1 and CDR2 sequences are TSWWSYY and QGS. The CDR3 extends over 25 amino acids. CDR3 nucleotide sequence: TGTGCTCTTGGGGACTTAAGGCCCATTCCTACGAGAATGGGGAGGGCTTATAACTCCACCGACAAACTCATCTTT. Amino acids: CALGDLRPIPTRMGRAYNSTDKLIF.

This clone has just a few counts. The TCRdb protein, from a much larger clone, departs from this DNA's translation at residue 5, likely by read error; the protein shown derives from the DNA. The chain uses TRDV1 and TRDJ1, with TRDD3 matching 9 bases. This CDR3 region has 19 residues. Losses at the gene ends were 4 bases for V and 0 bases for J; bases not matched to a gene: 15. Germline CDR1 is TSWWSYY and CDR2 is QGS. The CDR3 reads CALGATKRGYANHTDKLIF. The CDR3 DNA is TGTGCTCTTGGGGCTACCAAGCGGGGATACGCCAATCACACCGATAAACTCATCTTT.

This clone was seen repeatedly, ten times or more. A far larger clone is one base from this, pointing to a likely read error. Other DNA sequences from this sample encode an identical CDR3 as well. The genes are TRDV2 and TRDJ1, with 10 bases matching TRDD3. TCRdb lists no J gene, so it was determined here by aligning the DNA to germline. Germline V CDR1 and CDR2: GEAIGNYY, EKD. The V gene end was trimmed by 0 bases and the J gene end by 2 bases; junction bases not matched to a gene: 14. This CDR3 is built from 19 residues. The CDR3 region has the DNA TGTGCCTGTGACACCGTCATGGGGACTGGGGGATTCGCTACCGATAAACTCATCTTT. Translating it yields CACDTVMGTGGFATDKLIF.

This clone has only a few counts. With a far larger clone one base away, a read error is the likely cause. Other DNA variants within this sample encode the same CDR3. The V and J genes are TRDV2 and TRDJ1, with 12 bases aligning to TRDD3. This CDR3 is 17 amino acids long. Germline V gene data show CDR1 as GEAIGNYY and CDR2 as EKD. V lost 7 bases and J lost 3; bases outside the gene matches: 14. The CDR3 DNA sequence: TGTGCCTGCGACTCGATTCTACTGGGGGATACCCCCGATAAACTCATCTTT. It translates to CACDSILLGDTPDKLIF.

This clone was seen repeatedly, ten times or more. Other DNA sequences in this sample translate to the same CDR3. The chain is built from TRDV2 and TRDJ1; tentative D call: TRDD3 (6 bases). CDR1 is GEAIGNYY and CDR2 is EKD in the germline V gene. This CDR3 is built from 16 residues. With 0 bases removed from V and 0 bases from J, the gap between germline ends came to 13 bases. CDR3 amino acids: CACDTVGAPYTDKLIF. For the CDR3, the DNA is TGTGCCTGTGACACCGTGGGGGCCCCGTACACCGATAAACTCATCTTT.

The V and J genes are TRDV2 and TRDJ1; tentative D call: TRDD3 (5 bases). Here the J gene came from matching the DNA to germline, since TCRdb omits it. V was clipped by 2 bases and J by 0 bases, with 21 bases between them. Germline V gives CDR1 GEAIGNYY, CDR2 EKD. This CDR3 comprises 18 residues. CDR3 bases: TGTGCCTGTGACAACATGAAGCCGGGGAACCAGTACACCGATAAACTCATCTTT. It codes for CACDNMKPGNQYTDKLIF.

Details on this clone: TCRdb lists the protein of a much larger clone for this DNA, which differs at residue 10, so this is likely a read error; the protein given here is translated from the DNA itself. The chain uses TRDV2 and TRDJ1; TRDD3 matches 13 bases. The J gene, absent from TCRdb, was called here by matching the DNA to germline. The CDR3 spans 22 residues. Germline V gives CDR1 GEAIGNYY, CDR2 EKD. The trim removed 4 bases at V and 2 bases at J, leaving 24 bases unmatched. CDR3 sequence reads: CACEKPFLPPHWGIRRTDKLIF. In DNA, the CDR3 is TGTGCCTGTGAGAAACCTTTCCTACCCCCCCACTGGGGGATACGACGGACCGATAAACTCATCTTT.

This clone was observed a few times. The TCRdb protein comes from a much larger clone and disagrees with this DNA's translation at residue 23, likely due to a read error; the protein given here is derived from the DNA. This chain links TRDV1 with TRDJ1; 11 nucleotides line up with TRDD3. Matching the DNA to germline supplied the J gene, which TCRdb does not give. The germline CDR1 and CDR2 sequences are TSWWSYY and QGS. The CDR3 covers 26 residues. The CDR3 region is CALGELVPILPLLGDNEGAGTDRLIF. As DNA, the CDR3 is TGTGCTCTTGGGGAACTGGTCCCAATCCTTCCCTTACTGGGGGATAATGAGGGTGCGGGCACCGATAGACTCATCTTT.

This clone turned up a few times. TCRdb's listed protein matches a much larger clone and diverges from this DNA's translation at residue 8, likely through a read error; the protein shown comes from the DNA. This chain uses TRDV1 with TRDJ1; 7 bases map to TRDD2. The J gene, not given by TCRdb, was assigned here from a germline match of the nucleotide sequence. The germline CDR1 and CDR2 sequences are TSWWSYY and QGS. This CDR3 region has 23 residues. Unmatched junction bases numbered 25, after V lost 0 bases and J lost 0 bases. The CDR3 reads CALGELGSFLPRSRGRYTDKLIF. The CDR3 DNA is TGTGCTCTTGGGGAACTAGGATCCTTCCTGCCCAGGTCTCGGGGACGATACACCGATAAACTCATCTTT.

Concerning this clone itself: This DNA's translation and the protein TCRdb lists, from a much larger clone, do not match at residue 15, likely due to a read error; the protein shown is translated from the DNA. The chain is built from TRDV2 and TRDJ1, with TRDD3 matching 10 bases. TCRdb gives no J gene; it was assigned here by matching the DNA to germline. The CDR3 has 19 amino acids. Germline V gene data show CDR1 as GEAIGNYY and CDR2 as EKD. Trimming took 3 bases from V and 5 from J; bases not matched to a gene: 20. The DNA of the CDR3 is TGTGCCTGTGACTCCGTGCATGCGGGGGGATACGCGAAAGAGGATAAACTCATCTTT. Translating gives CACDSVHAGGYAKEDKLIF.

This clone came up a few times. This sequence may be a read error, since a much larger clone differs from it by one base. The chain is built from TRDV1 and TRDJ1; D is tentatively TRDD2 or TRDD3 (7 bases each). Per the germline V gene, CDR1 is TSWWSYY and CDR2 is QGS. This CDR3 contains 19 residues. CDR3 sequence reads: CALGELLHSYGGFTNKLIF. The CDR3 nucleotides read TGTGCTCTTGGGGAACTCCTCCATTCCTACGGGGGATTCACCAATAAACTCATCTTT.

Concerning this clone: This probably arose from a read error, given a far larger clone one base away. The same CDR3 can be traced to other DNA sequences in this sample. The chain has TRDV1 and TRDJ1; the D gene is possibly TRDD2 (5 bases). Germline V gives CDR1 TSWWSYY, CDR2 QGS. V was clipped by 4 bases and J by 11 bases, with 32 bases between them. This CDR3 has 18 amino acids. CDR3 protein: CALGVALRAAFYTDKLIF. The CDR3 DNA reads as TGTGCTCTTGGGGTCGCTCTCCGTGCTGCCTTCTACACCGACAAGCTCATCTTT.

A few counts support this clone. This DNA's translation and the protein TCRdb lists, from a much larger clone, do not match at residue 10, likely due to a read error; the protein shown is translated from the DNA. The DNA of the CDR3 is TGTGCCTGTGACCCCTCCTTCCGGCTGGTCACCGATAAACTCATCTTT. Translated, it gives CACDPSFRLVTDKLIF. V usage is TRDV2 and J usage is TRDJ1; D possibly corresponds to TRDD2 (6 bases). TCRdb carries no J gene annotation; the J gene was assigned here by matching the DNA with germline. Trimming cost V 3 bases and J 1 base, with 17 bases left between them. The CDR3 sequence is 16 residues long. Germline CDR1 reads GEAIGNYY; CDR2 reads EKD.

Details on this clone: This sequence is one base from a far larger clone and is likely a read error. The same CDR3 arises from other DNA sequences in this sample as well. The J gene is TRDJ1, the V gene TRDV2, with 9 bases fitting TRDD3. In germline, CDR1 is GEAIGNYY, CDR2 EKD. The V and J ends lost 1 base and 2 bases, in that order; junction bases with no gene match: 10. The CDR3 runs to 17 residues. CDR3 amino acids: CACDTLGDSGETDKLIF. The CDR3 region has the DNA TGTGCCTGTGACACGCTGGGGGATTCGGGTGAGACCGATAAACTCATCTTT.

With respect to this clone: The TCRdb protein, from a much larger clone, departs from this DNA's translation at residue 7, likely by read error; the protein shown derives from the DNA. The CDR3 protein is CALGVTITGILLYTDKLIF. The DNA of the CDR3 is TGTGCTCTTGGGGTTACTATCACGGGGATACTTCTGTACACCGATAAACTCATCTTT. V usage is TRDV1 and J usage is TRDJ1, with 8 bases aligning to TRDD3. TCRdb is silent on the J gene; assignment here came from matching the DNA to germline. In germline, CDR1 is TSWWSYY, CDR2 QGS. V lost 4 bases, J lost 0 bases, and 16 bases stayed unmatched. The CDR3 totals 19 residues.

On this clone itself: For this DNA, TCRdb reports the protein of a much larger clone, which diverges at residue 3, most likely from a read error; the protein presented here is translated directly from the DNA. This sequence joins TRDV2 and TRDJ1, with TRDD3 matching 7 bases. TCRdb offers no J gene call, so here the DNA was matched to germline to obtain one. CDR1 GEAIGNYY and CDR2 EKD come from the germline V gene. The CDR3 length is 15 residues. CDR3 DNA: TGTGCCTATGACACCGGAGGGGATAAGGGCGATAAACTCATCTTT. It encodes CAYDTGGDKGDKLIF.

Notes on this clone: A far larger clone is a single base away, which makes a read error likely. Other DNA sequences within the sample encode an identical CDR3. V gene TRDV2 combines with J gene TRDJ1; D gene unclear. Trimming took off 0 bases at V and 0 bases at J, with 16 bases between the two ends. From germline, CDR1 is GEAIGNYY and CDR2 EKD. The CDR3 length is 17 residues. CDR3 sequence (DNA): TGTGCCTGTGACACCCTGAAGGACGATGGCCACACCGATAAACTCATCTTT. Translating it yields CACDTLKDDGHTDKLIF.

As for this clone: This is likely an artifact of a read error, given a far larger clone one base away. Additional DNA sequences in this sample encode the identical CDR3. The chain carries TRDV2 and TRDJ2, with 10 positions matching TRDD3. Here the J gene was assigned by germline matching of the DNA, as TCRdb has none. Germline CDR1 GEAIGNYY, CDR2 EKD. The CDR3 has 16 residues. CDR3 loop: CACDTVGDTLTAQLFF. The CDR3 nucleotides read TGTGCCTGTGACACCGTGGGGGATACTTTGACGGCACAACTCTTCTTT.

As regards this clone: The protein in TCRdb stems from a much larger clone and differs at residue 5 from this DNA's translation, likely a read error; here the protein is translated from the DNA. The chain uses TRDV2 and TRDJ1; TRDD3 is a possible D gene (5 bases). TCRdb carries no J gene annotation; the J gene was assigned here by matching the DNA with germline. This CDR3 contains 16 residues. With 3 bases removed from V and 1 base from J, the gap between germline ends came to 17 bases. Germline V gene lookup returns CDR1 GEAIGNYY and CDR2 EKD. The CDR3 region has the DNA TGTGCCTGTGACCTCGCTTGGGATGCAGGCACCGATAAACTCATCTTT. This gives the protein CACDLAWDAGTDKLIF.

About this clone itself: The TCRdb protein, from a much larger clone, departs from this DNA's translation at residue 5, likely by read error; the protein shown derives from the DNA. The chain combines TRDV2 with TRDJ1, with TRDD3 matching 11 bases. Assignment of the J gene here rests on matching the DNA to germline, because TCRdb gives none. CDR1 is GEAIGNYY, CDR2 EKD, per germline. The V gene end was trimmed by 3 bases and the J gene end by 3 bases; junction bases not matched to a gene: 20. The length of the CDR3 is 20 residues. CDR3 region: CACDLLYVTGGYTSSDKLIF. CDR3 DNA sequence: TGTGCCTGTGACCTGCTTTATGTTACTGGGGGATATACTTCATCCGATAAACTCATCTTT.